This T cell receptor (beta chain) originates from a study of regulatory T cells in long-lasting Graves disease. To make TCR beta libraries, researchers used iRepertoire HTBI primers and Arm-PCR of CDR3 regions. TCRdb fed the multiplex PCR reads into MiXCR, producing one record per CDR3 protein. The sample lists 580,000 or so distinct CDR3 sequences; roughly a sixth were seen once. This CDR3 is built from 12 residues. V lost 2 bases, J lost 12 bases, and 10 bases lay in between. Germline assignment: CDR1 MNHNS and CDR2 SASEGT. As for time point: newly diagnosed GD, antithyroid drugs for less than 3 months. PBMC-extracted RNA yielded the TCR library. This same sample was also part of a study on T cells in Graves' hyperthyroidism and ophthalmopathy.

This TCR derives from a man younger than 35 with Graves disease. The chain recombines TRBV6-1 with TRBJ1-4, with D possibly matching TRBD1 (6 bases). Sample: peripheral blood mononuclear cells (PBMCs), taken at new diagnosis, from a patient treated with antithyroid drugs. The CDR3 loop reads CASSEHRTELFF. CDR3 DNA: TGTGCCAGCAGTGAACATCGGACAGAACTGTTTTTT.